One and the same sample provided the 27 T cell receptor beta chains below, sequenced in a study of cytomegalovirus exposure and HLA in healthy donors. PCR involved 60 Vbeta and 13 Jbeta primers. Produced via immunoSEQ multiplex PCR; TCRdb's table is partial and in-frame only. The sample consists of 150,000 or so clones, around 74% of them appearing once. Sequenced sample: PBMCs. These receptors all stem from a female donor in good health and CMV-seronegative.

Here the CDR3 DNA reads TGTGCCAGCAGCCCAACGACTAGCCGAGCCAAAAACATTCAGTACTTC. It encodes CASSPTTSRAKNIQYF. This chain connects TRBV7-9 to TRBJ2-4; TRBD2 aligns across 7 bases. The V gene's germline CDR1 is SEHNR and CDR2 FQNEAQ (reference sequence). The CDR3 is 16 residues long. V shed 5 bases, J shed 0 bases, and the junction held 7 bases outside the gene matches.

The chain uses TRBV6-5 and TRBJ2-5; perhaps TRBD1 as D (6 bases). Trimming removed 0 bases at V and 5 bases at J, with 16 bases between. From germline, CDR1 is MNHEY and CDR2 SVGAGI. The CDR3 consists of 16 residues. CDR3: CASSYSPGQRSETQYF. The CDR3 region has the DNA TGTGCCAGCAGTTACTCCCCTGGACAGCGATCGGAGACCCAGTACTTC.

The gene calls are TRBV5-1 and TRBJ1-1; D might be TRBD1 (6 bases). Trimming cost V 1 base and J 1 base, with 14 bases left between them. There are 16 residues in the CDR3. Looked up from germline, CDR1 is SGHRS and CDR2 is YFSETQ. CDR3 in DNA: TGCGCCAGCAGCTTGAGCGACCTACAGGGGAACACTGAAGCTTTCTTT. Amino acids: CASSLSDLQGNTEAFF.

The CDR3 DNA reads TGTGCCAGCAGTTTAATCCAGGGGGCGAAGTATGGCTACACCTTC. This gives the protein CASSLIQGAKYGYTF. The rearrangement links TRBV28 to TRBJ1-2; 8 positions match TRBD1. After removal of 2 bases from V and 5 bases from J, the junction contained 7 bases not matched to a gene. This CDR3 region has 15 residues. Germline CDR1 MDHEN, CDR2 SYDVKM.

The V call is TRBV5-5, the J call TRBJ1-3, with no clear D. Between the trimmed V and J ends, which lost 0 bases and 2 bases, there was a span of 12 bases. Germline CDR1 reads SGHKS; CDR2 reads YYEKEE (reference sequence). There are 16 residues in the CDR3. The CDR3 protein is CASSLGGQSAGNTIYF. The DNA of the CDR3 is TGTGCCAGCAGCTTGGGTGGGCAGTCAGCTGGAAACACCATATATTTT.

V is TRBV18 and J is TRBJ1-5, with no clear D. Between the trimmed V and J ends, which lost 4 bases and 6 bases, there was a span of 10 bases. Germline CDR1 reads KGHSH; CDR2 reads LQKENI. There are 13 residues in the CDR3. Here the CDR3 DNA reads TGTGCCAGCTCACATTTGTATAGTCAGCCCCAGCATTTT. The encoded protein is CASSHLYSQPQHF.

The rearrangement joins TRBV9 to TRBJ2-7; TRBD1 matches 10 bases. The CDR3 is 15 amino acids. The trim removed 0 bases at V and 2 bases at J, leaving 2 bases unmatched. Per the germline V gene, CDR1 is SGDLS and CDR2 is YYNGEE. The CDR3 is CASSVEGTGAYEQYF. The CDR3 nucleotides read TGTGCCAGCAGCGTAGAAGGGACAGGGGCCTACGAGCAGTACTTC.

This clone has a handful of counts. V and J are TRBV4-1 and TRBJ2-5; D perhaps matches TRBD2 (5 bases). The CDR3 runs to 16 residues. The germline V gene has CDR1 MGHRA and CDR2 YSYEKL. V lost 4 bases, J lost 2 bases, and 17 bases lay in between. CDR3: CASSPSGRAGQETQYF. The CDR3 bases are TGCGCCAGCAGCCCGTCCGGAAGGGCGGGTCAAGAGACCCAGTACTTC.

This chain connects TRBV19 to TRBJ1-3; D not certain. There are 15 residues in the CDR3. CDR1 and CDR2 (germline): LNHDA, SQIVND (reference sequence). V was shortened by 0 bases and J by 4 bases, with 10 bases between the two germline ends. This CDR3 reads CASSIDNGAGNTIYF. The CDR3 region has the DNA TGTGCCAGTAGTATAGACAACGGAGCCGGAAACACCATATATTTT.

The gene calls are TRBV2 and TRBJ2-3; D perhaps matches TRBD2 (6 bases). The CDR3 has 15 residues. V was clipped by 6 bases and J by 2 bases, with 15 bases between them. The V gene's germline CDR1 is SNHLY and CDR2 FYNNEI. CDR3 bases: TGTGCCAGCAGGGAGGAGGGACTGCTCACAGATACGCAGTATTTT. As protein: CASREEGLLTDTQYF.

The chain recombines TRBV6-4 with TRBJ1-1; the D gene is possibly TRBD1 (5 bases). Germline V CDR1 and CDR2: MRHNA, SNTAGT. Trimming left V 5 bases short and J 2 bases short, with 15 bases between. This CDR3 region has 15 residues. CDR3 protein: CASSMGTGLNTEAFF. The CDR3 bases are TGTGCCAGCAGTATGGGAACAGGCTTAAACACTGAAGCTTTCTTT.

The J gene is TRBJ2-1, the V gene TRBV2, with 7 bases identical to TRBD2. The CDR3 sequence is 14 residues long. The germline CDR1 and CDR2 sequences are SNHLY and FYNNEI. Losses at the gene ends were 9 bases for V and 4 bases for J; bases not matched to a gene: 9. For the CDR3, the DNA is TGTGCCAGGGGGGGGGACCGGATGTACAATGAGCAGTTCTTC. It translates to CARGGDRMYNEQFF.

This clone was counted a single time. At one boundary the junction diverges from the germline segment, which might be a read error. The gene calls are TRBV25-1 and TRBJ1-4; possible D gene TRBD1, 6 bases. This CDR3 contains 15 residues. Germline assignment: CDR1 MGHDK and CDR2 SYGVNS. The CDR3 loop reads CASSEPGTTNEKLFF. The DNA for the CDR3 is TGTGCCAGCAGTGAGCCCGGGACAACGAATGAAAAACTGTTTTTT.

V and J are TRBV4-1 and TRBJ2-5, with TRBD2 identical over 8 bases. The CDR3 extends over 15 amino acids. Germline V gene lookup returns CDR1 MGHRA and CDR2 YSYEKL. Trimming at V came to 0 bases and at J to 5 bases, leaving 5 bases not matched to a gene. CDR3 amino acids: CASSQEPGGLETQYF. In DNA form, the CDR3 reads TGCGCCAGCAGCCAAGAACCGGGGGGGCTGGAGACCCAGTACTTC.

The CDR3 bases are TGCGCCAGCAGCTTGGACAGGGAGAACTATGGCTACACCTTC. This encodes CASSLDRENYGYTF. The J gene is TRBJ1-2, the V gene TRBV5-1, with a tentative D call TRBD1 (6 bases). V gave up 0 bases and J gave up 2 bases, with 8 bases separating them. The germline gives CDR1 SGHRS, CDR2 YFSETQ. CDR3 length equals 14 residues.

The chain links TRBV25-1 to TRBJ2-1; D may be TRBD2 (6 bases). With 5 bases removed from V and 8 bases from J, the gap between germline ends came to 19 bases. There are 15 residues in the CDR3. Looked up from germline, CDR1 is MGHDK and CDR2 is SYGVNS. The CDR3 bases are TGTGCCAGCAGTAGTGCAGCGGGTCATACCGATGAGCAGTTCTTC. Translating it yields CASSSAAGHTDEQFF.

J is TRBJ1-5 and V is TRBV6-5; possibly TRBD1 for D (6 bases). V was shortened by 5 bases and J by 4 bases, with 9 bases between the two germline ends. There are 13 residues in the CDR3. Looked up from germline, CDR1 is MNHEY and CDR2 is SVGAGI. The CDR3, as DNA: TGTGCCAGCAGTGGAACAGGGAATCAGCCCCAGCATTTT. It translates to CASSGTGNQPQHF.

The chain couples TRBV6-5 to TRBJ2-1, with 9 bases that match TRBD1. The junction had 5 bases not matched to a gene; V was cut back by 6 bases and J by 2 bases. CDR3 length equals 15 residues. Looked up from germline, CDR1 is MNHEY and CDR2 is SVGAGI. In nucleotides, the CDR3 is TGTGCCAGCAGCGGGACAGGGTTAACCTACAATGAGCAGTTCTTC. Its protein is CASSGTGLTYNEQFF.

This clone was detected many times. The rearrangement links TRBV6-6 to TRBJ2-7; no definite D call. CDR1 and CDR2 from the germline V gene are MNHNY and SVGAGI (reference sequence). Trimming cost V 7 bases and J 6 bases, with 16 bases left between them. This CDR3 region has 13 residues. CDR3 DNA sequence: TGTGCCAGCAACCCTAGATCCTCCGGCGAGCAGTACTTC. Protein sequence: CASNPRSSGEQYF.

This clone was detected only a few times. The chain employs TRBV29-1 and TRBJ1-2; a possible D gene is TRBD1 (6 bases). Per germline, CDR1 SQVTM and CDR2 ANQGSEA. The ends were cut back, 3 bases at V and 4 bases at J, with 39 bases in the middle. This CDR3 is 22 amino acids long. CDR3 coding DNA: TGCAGCGTTGATAGGATTGGGGGCCGTCCGCAAAGTCTATGGGTTGGGCTCTATGGCTACACCTTC. This codes for CSVDRIGGRPQSLWVGLYGYTF.

This chain connects TRBV2 to TRBJ2-2, with no clear D. The CDR3 totals 13 residues. V was shortened by 7 bases and J by 4 bases, with 10 bases between the two germline ends. From germline, CDR1 is SNHLY and CDR2 FYNNEI. CDR3 bases: TGTGCCAGCACATGGCGAGGCACCGGGGAGCTGTTTTTT. Its protein is CASTWRGTGELFF.

J is TRBJ2-3 and V is TRBV5-6, with 10 bases lining up with TRBD1. V was pared by 3 bases and J by 4 bases, with 5 bases of the junction left unmatched. The CDR3 contains 15 residues. CDR1 is SGHDT and CDR2 is YYEEEE in the germline V gene. The CDR3 coding sequence is TGTGCCAGCAGCTCCCGGGACAGGGGTCCAGATACGCAGTATTTT. Residues: CASSSRDRGPDTQYF.

The gene calls are TRBV30 and TRBJ2-6; tentatively, D is TRBD2 (6 bases). The CDR3 has 17 amino acids. V shed 1 base and J shed 3 bases, with 16 bases lying between them. Germline CDR1 GTSNPN, CDR2 SVGIG (reference sequence). The CDR3 coding sequence is TGTGCCTGGAGTGGCTGGGGACGGAGGGATGGGGCCAACGTCCTGACTTTC. Its translation is CAWSGWGRRDGANVLTF.

This clone was observed at least ten times. This rearrangement joins TRBV2 to TRBJ2-7, with 7 positions matching TRBD1. Germline values: CDR1 SNHLY, CDR2 FYNNEI. The CDR3 is 14 amino acids. The V and J ends lost 8 bases and 5 bases, in that order; junction bases with no gene match: 12. DNA of the CDR3: TGTGCCAGCGCGCGGCTTAGACAGGGAGACGAGCAGTACTTC. It specifies CASARLRQGDEQYF.

The chain combines TRBV2 with TRBJ1-2; tentative D call: TRBD1 (6 bases). Germline assignment: CDR1 SNHLY and CDR2 FYNNEI. Trimming removed 6 bases from V and 3 bases from J, with 11 bases in between. This CDR3 is 13 amino acids long. Here the CDR3 DNA reads TGTGCCAGCAGCGCGGGGGGGCACTATGGCTACACCTTC. Encoded protein: CASSAGGHYGYTF.

The chain carries TRBV5-1 and TRBJ1-2, with no clear D. Germline loops: CDR1 SGHRS, CDR2 YFSETQ. The CDR3 runs 12 residues. V was cut by 4 bases and J by 10 bases, with 14 bases left in between. The CDR3 DNA sequence: TGCGCCAGCAGCGACACGCTCACTTCCTACACCTTC. Its protein is CASSDTLTSYTF.

The J gene is TRBJ1-1, the V gene TRBV27; no reliable D call. V lost 0 bases and J lost 1, with 6 bases in between. Germline-derived CDR1 and CDR2 are MNHEY and SMNVEV (reference sequence). This CDR3 spans 14 amino acids. This CDR3 reads CASSLSLANTEAFF. For the CDR3, the DNA is TGTGCCAGCAGTTTATCGTTGGCGAACACTGAAGCTTTCTTT.